The present TCR beta chain was sequenced within a study of T cells in narcolepsy. Study-wide background: Healthy controls were enrolled alongside patients with narcolepsy type 1 or type 2.

This clone was picked up one time. Antigen unknown. Profiled with immunoSEQ multiplex PCR; TCRdb holds only in-frame clones, not every one. The sample carries about 27,000 clones, around three quarters recorded once. Study findings and constraints: Comparing one patient's CSF and blood CD4+ clonotypes highlighted HCRT- and TRIB2-specific autoreactive clonotypes. No autoreactive T cell clone sequences appeared in some memory CD4+ repertoires. Autoreactive clonotypes reportedly recurred in blood of same and different patients, not controls.

The CDR3 length is 14 residues. The germline V gene encodes CDR1 SNHLY and CDR2 FYNNEI. The V and J ends lost 7 bases and 7 bases respectively, with 19 bases between them. The TCR was taken from a human donor with narcolepsy. This chain links TRBV2 with TRBJ2-5; D is possibly TRBD2 (5 bases). The sequenced sample consisted of CD45RA- memory CD4+ T cells from PBMCs. CDR3 bases: TGTGCCAGCATCCCAGCGGAGGCAGTGGGGACCCAGTACTTC. It is translated as CASIPAEAVGTQYF.